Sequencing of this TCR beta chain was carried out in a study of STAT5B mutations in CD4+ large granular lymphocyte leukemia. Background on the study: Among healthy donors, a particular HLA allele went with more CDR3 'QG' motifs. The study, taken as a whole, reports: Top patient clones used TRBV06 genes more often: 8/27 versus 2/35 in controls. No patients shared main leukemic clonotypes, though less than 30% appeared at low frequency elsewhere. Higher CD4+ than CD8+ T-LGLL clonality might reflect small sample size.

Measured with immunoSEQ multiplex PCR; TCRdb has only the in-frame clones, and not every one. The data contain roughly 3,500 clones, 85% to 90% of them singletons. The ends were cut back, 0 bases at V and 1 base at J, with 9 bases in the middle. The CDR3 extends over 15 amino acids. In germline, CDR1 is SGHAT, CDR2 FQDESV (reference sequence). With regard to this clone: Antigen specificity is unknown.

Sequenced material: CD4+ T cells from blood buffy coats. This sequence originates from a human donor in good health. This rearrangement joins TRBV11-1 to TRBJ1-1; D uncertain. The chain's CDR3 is CASSLAVWGNTEAFF. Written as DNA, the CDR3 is TGTGCCAGCAGCTTAGCGGTGTGGGGGAACACTGAAGCTTTCTTT.